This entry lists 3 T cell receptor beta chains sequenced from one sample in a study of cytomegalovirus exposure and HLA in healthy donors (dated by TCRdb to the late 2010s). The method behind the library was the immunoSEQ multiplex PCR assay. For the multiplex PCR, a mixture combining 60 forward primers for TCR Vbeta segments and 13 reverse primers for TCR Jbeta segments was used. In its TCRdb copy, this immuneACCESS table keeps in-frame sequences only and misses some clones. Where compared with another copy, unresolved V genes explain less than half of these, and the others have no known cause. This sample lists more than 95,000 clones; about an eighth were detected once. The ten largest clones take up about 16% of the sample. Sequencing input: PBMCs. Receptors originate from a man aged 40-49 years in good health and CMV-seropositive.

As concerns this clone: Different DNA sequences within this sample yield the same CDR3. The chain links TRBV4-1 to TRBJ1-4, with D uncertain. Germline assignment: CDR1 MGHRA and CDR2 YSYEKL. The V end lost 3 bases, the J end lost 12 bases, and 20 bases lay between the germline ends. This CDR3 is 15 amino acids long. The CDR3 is CASSQGGRINEELFF. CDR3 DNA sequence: TGCGCCAGCAGCCAGGGAGGACGGATTAATGAGGAACTGTTTTTT.

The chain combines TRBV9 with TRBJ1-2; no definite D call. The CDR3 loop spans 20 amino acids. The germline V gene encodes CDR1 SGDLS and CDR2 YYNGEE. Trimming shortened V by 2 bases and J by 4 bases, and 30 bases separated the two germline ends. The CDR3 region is CASSVQLNPVHPSDAYGYTF. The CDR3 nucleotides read TGTGCCAGCAGCGTTCAGCTCAACCCGGTCCACCCGAGCGACGCCTATGGCTACACCTTC.

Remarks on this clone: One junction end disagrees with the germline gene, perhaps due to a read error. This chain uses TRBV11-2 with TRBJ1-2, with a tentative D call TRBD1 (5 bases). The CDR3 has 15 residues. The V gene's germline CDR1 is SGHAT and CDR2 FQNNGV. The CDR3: CASSLGGKPNYAYTF. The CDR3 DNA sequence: TGTGCCAGCAGCTTAGGGGGCAAACCTAACTATGCCTACACCTTC.